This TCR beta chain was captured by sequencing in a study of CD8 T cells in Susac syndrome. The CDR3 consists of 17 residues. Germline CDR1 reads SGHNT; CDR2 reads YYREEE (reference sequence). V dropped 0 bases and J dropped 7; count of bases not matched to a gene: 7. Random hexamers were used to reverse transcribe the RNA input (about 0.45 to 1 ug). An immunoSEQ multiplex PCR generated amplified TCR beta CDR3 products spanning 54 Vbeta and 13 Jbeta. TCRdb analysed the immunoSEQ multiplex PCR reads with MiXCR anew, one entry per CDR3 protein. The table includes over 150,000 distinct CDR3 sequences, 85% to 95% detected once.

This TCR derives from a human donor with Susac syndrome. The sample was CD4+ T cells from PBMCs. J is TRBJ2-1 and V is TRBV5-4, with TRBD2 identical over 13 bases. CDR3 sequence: CASSLAGLAGRLNEQFF. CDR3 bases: TGTGCCAGCAGCTTGGCGGGACTAGCGGGGAGGTTGAATGAGCAGTTCTTC.